Each of the 24 T cell receptor beta chains below was sequenced from the same sample in a study of T cells in Graves' hyperthyroidism and ophthalmopathy. TCR beta CDR3 regions were amplified from RNA transcripts. An initial round of RT-PCR targeting the TCR CDR3 relied on the HTBI primer set. Each CDR3 protein gets one entry after TCRdb re-called the multiplex PCR reads with MiXCR. The repertoire holds 250,000 to 300,000 distinct CDR3 sequences, 15% to 20% seen once, with around 55% in the top ten. The sample was blood. The receptors stem from a woman aged 55 to 70 with Graves' ophthalmopathy.

The chain carries TRBV6-2 or TRBV6-3 and TRBJ1-2; tentative D call: TRBD1 (6 bases). Trimming took 8 bases from V and 4 from J, leaving 23 bases between them. The CDR3 covers 16 residues. Germline CDR1 MNHEY, CDR2 SVGEGT. This CDR3 reads CASRSGGGALGYGYTF. The DNA of the CDR3 is TGTGCCAGCCGCTCCGGGGGGGGGGCGTTAGGCTATGGCTACACCTTC.

The J gene is TRBJ2-7, the V gene TRBV7-8, with 13 bases identical to TRBD2. Germline V CDR1 and CDR2: SGHVS, FQNEAQ. There are 17 residues in the CDR3. The trim removed 4 bases at V and 0 bases at J, leaving 6 bases unmatched. CDR3 sequence (DNA): TGTGCCAGCAGCTCGCGGACTAGCGGGAGTGTCTCCTACGAGCAGTACTTC. Protein product: CASSSRTSGSVSYEQYF.

As for this clonotype: A read error may be the cause here, since a much bigger clone is one base away. V and J are TRBV9 and TRBJ2-2; TRBD1 might be the D (6 bases). Germline V gene data show CDR1 as SGDLS and CDR2 as YYNGEE. The CDR3 consists of 14 residues. CDR3: CAGSVEGDRGELFF. In DNA form, the CDR3 reads TGTGCCGGCAGCGTAGAGGGGGACCGAGGGGAGCTGTTTTTT.

This clonotype was observed a handful of times. The CDR3: CASRRASGSYNEQFF. The CDR3 nucleotides read TGCGCCAGCAGACGAGCTAGCGGTTCCTACAATGAGCAGTTCTTC. This chain connects TRBV4-1 to TRBJ2-1; 7 bases are a match to TRBD2. The germline V gene has CDR1 MGHRA and CDR2 YSYEKL. The CDR3 extends over 15 amino acids. V shed 6 bases, J shed 1 base, and the junction held 6 bases outside the gene matches.

The rearrangement uses TRBV6-1 and TRBJ2-1, with 7 positions matching TRBD2. Trimming at V came to 6 bases and at J to 2 bases, leaving 4 bases not matched to a gene. CDR1 is MNHNS, CDR2 SASEGT, per germline. This CDR3 is 14 amino acids long. For the CDR3, the DNA is TGTGCCAGCAGAAGAGCGGGGACCTACAATGAGCAGTTCTTC. Its translation: CASRRAGTYNEQFF.

This clonotype has more than one count but fewer than ten. V gene TRBV20-1 combines with J gene TRBJ1-1, with 8 nucleotides matching TRBD1. Germline CDR1 is DFQATT and CDR2 is SNEGSKA (reference sequence). The CDR3 length is 13 residues. J was trimmed by 0 bases and V by 5 bases; bases with no gene match: 2. Here the CDR3 reads CSARDRLNTEAFF. In DNA form, the CDR3 reads TGCAGTGCTCGGGACAGGCTGAACACTGAAGCTTTCTTT.

This clonotype was detected once. The rearrangement uses TRBV7-9 and TRBJ1-1, with D maybe TRBD1 (5 bases). The CDR3 is 12 amino acids. The V and J ends lost 7 bases and 11 bases respectively, with 17 bases between them. Germline V lookup: CDR1 SEHNR, CDR2 FQNEAQ (reference sequence). CDR3 coding DNA: TGTGCCAGCACCTGGGGGGAGAGGGATGCTTTCTTT. Encoded protein: CASTWGERDAFF.

V is TRBV7-8 and J is TRBJ2-2; D perhaps matches TRBD2 (5 bases). Trimming cost V 3 bases and J 0 bases, with 8 bases left between them. CDR1 SGHVS and CDR2 FQNEAQ come from the germline V gene. The CDR3 runs to 15 residues. CDR3 sequence: CASSFRGPNTGELFF. The DNA of the CDR3 is TGTGCCAGCAGCTTCCGAGGGCCGAACACCGGGGAGCTGTTTTTT.

This clonotype showed up just once. The conserved final phenylalanine or tryptophan is absent from the CDR3, which likely points to a read error. The chain is built from TRBV20-1 and TRBJ2-5; possibly TRBD1 or TRBD2 for D (5 bases each). The CDR3 extends over 13 amino acids. CDR1 is DFQATT and CDR2 is SNEGSKA in the germline V gene (reference sequence). V lost 7 bases, J lost 5 bases, and 17 bases lay in between. As DNA, the CDR3 is TGCAGTGTTATCGGGACCCGAGGGGAGACCCAGTACCTC. It translates to CSVIGTRGETQYL.

This clonotype was seen only a few times. This chain links TRBV3-1 with TRBJ1-6; D is ambiguous. Trimming removed 5 bases from V and 10 bases from J, with 18 bases in between. This CDR3 spans 15 amino acids. The germline CDR1 and CDR2 sequences are LGHDT and YNNKEL (reference sequence). The CDR3 loop reads CASSYQEAGFSPLHF. The CDR3 DNA follows: TGTGCCAGCAGCTACCAGGAAGCGGGCTTCTCACCCCTCCACTTT.

This clonotype has ten or more counts. J is TRBJ2-3 and V is TRBV20-1; the D gene is possibly TRBD2 (7 bases). V lost 8 bases and J 5 bases, leaving 17 bases between the germline ends. CDR1 and CDR2 from the germline V gene are DFQATT and SNEGSKA (reference sequence). CDR3 length equals 13 residues. For the CDR3, the DNA is TGCAGTCCTGAATTTAGGGGGGGAGATACGCAGTATTTT. Amino acid sequence: CSPEFRGGDTQYF.

This clonotype occurred many times. V gene TRBV3-1 combines with J gene TRBJ1-4, with a tentative D call TRBD1 (6 bases). In germline, CDR1 is LGHDT, CDR2 YNNKEL (reference sequence). This CDR3 has 15 amino acids. Trimming took off 6 bases at V and 4 bases at J, with 15 bases between the two ends. CDR3 nucleotide sequence: TGTGCCAGCAGTGACGTCAGGGGACTTAATGAAAAACTGTTTTTT. It specifies CASSDVRGLNEKLFF.

This rearrangement joins TRBV4-1 to TRBJ1-1; tentative D call: TRBD1 (6 bases). V was pared by 6 bases and J by 3 bases, with 11 bases between. This CDR3 is built from 13 residues. The germline CDR1 and CDR2 sequences are MGHRA and YSYEKL. The CDR3 loop reads CASRSQGYTEAFF. DNA of the CDR3: TGCGCCAGCAGGTCGCAGGGGTACACTGAAGCTTTCTTT.

This clonotype was recorded a few times. This sequence joins TRBV12-3 or TRBV12-4 and TRBJ1-6, with D unresolved. Trimming took off 5 bases at V and 9 bases at J, with 17 bases between the two ends. The CDR3 consists of 15 residues. The CDR3, as DNA: TGTGCCAGCAGTCGACGGGAGGGAGTGAGTTCACCCCTCCACTTT. Translating gives CASSRREGVSSPLHF.

This clonotype was detected ten times or more. This chain uses TRBV11-2 with TRBJ2-2; D is possibly TRBD1 (6 bases). The CDR3 has 13 amino acids. CDR1 and CDR2 (germline): SGHAT, FQNNGV. Trimming cost V 7 bases and J 7 bases, with 13 bases left between them. The CDR3 is CASTRGGVGELFF. CDR3 DNA sequence: TGTGCCAGCACCCGAGGGGGAGTCGGGGAGCTGTTTTTT.

On this clonotype itself: This may stem from a read error, because a much larger clone lies one nucleotide away. The chain combines TRBV7-8 with TRBJ2-7; 7 bases agree with TRBD1. The length of the CDR3 is 17 residues. Per germline, CDR1 SGHVS and CDR2 FQNEAQ. Unmatched junction bases numbered 12, after V lost 0 bases and J lost 4 bases. Written as DNA, the CDR3 is TGTGCCAGCAGCTTAGCCTCTGGACAGGTTGGCCCTTACGAGCAGTACTTC. Translated, it gives CASSLASGQVGPYEQYF.

The chain is built from TRBV2 and TRBJ2-2, with D perhaps matching TRBD1 or TRBD2 (6 bases each). The CDR3 spans 14 residues. The V end lost 5 bases, the J end lost 4 bases, and 11 bases lay between the germline ends. Per the germline V gene, CDR1 is SNHLY and CDR2 is FYNNEI. CDR3 residues: CASSQQGGTGELFF. The CDR3 DNA follows: TGTGCCAGCAGTCAACAGGGAGGCACCGGGGAGCTGTTTTTT. The full variable domain, its missing parts supplied by reference TRBV2 and TRBJ2-2, is EPEVTQTPSHQVTQMGQEVILRCVPISNHLYFYWYRQILGQKVEFLVSFYNNEISEKSEIFDDQFSVERPDGSNFTLKIRSTKLEDSAMYFCASSQQGGTGELFFGEGSRLTVL.

This clonotype was found many times. The gene calls are TRBV7-9 and TRBJ2-1, with 11 bases matching TRBD2. V gave up 10 bases and J gave up 8 bases; unmatched junction bases: 10. The CDR3 totals 14 residues. The germline gives CDR1 SEHNR, CDR2 FQNEAQ (reference sequence). CDR3 in DNA: TGTGCCACGGGACTAGCGGAAGGAGGGGATGAGCAGTTCTTC. It translates to CATGLAEGGDEQFF.

This clonotype has a handful of counts. The chain has TRBV7-9 and TRBJ2-7; unclear D gene. Germline loops: CDR1 SEHNR, CDR2 FQNEAQ (reference sequence). CDR3 length: 13 amino acids. With 0 bases removed from V and 6 bases from J, the gap between germline ends came to 9 bases. The CDR3 loop reads CASSLARLREQYF. In nucleotides, the CDR3 is TGTGCCAGCAGCTTAGCGAGGTTGCGCGAGCAGTACTTC.

This clonotype has just a few counts. J is TRBJ2-1 and V is TRBV12-3 or TRBV12-4; 10 nucleotides align to TRBD2. The V and J ends lost 3 bases and 7 bases, in that order; junction bases with no gene match: 6. The CDR3 runs to 15 residues. This chain's CDR3 is CASSFQRGGSNEQFF. The CDR3 nucleotides read TGTGCCAGCAGTTTCCAGCGGGGGGGCTCTAATGAGCAGTTCTTC.

The chain carries TRBV19 and TRBJ2-7; a weak D match, TRBD2 (6 bases). The CDR3 is 11 residues long. With 5 bases removed from V and 6 bases from J, the gap between germline ends came to 8 bases. The germline V gene has CDR1 LNHDA and CDR2 SQIVND (reference sequence). This CDR3 is CASSSGGEQYF. CDR3 coding DNA: TGTGCCAGTAGTTCCGGGGGCGAGCAGTACTTC.

This clonotype was seen ten or more times. V is TRBV6-2 or TRBV6-3 and J is TRBJ2-2; possible D gene TRBD2, 5 bases. This CDR3 is 15 amino acids long. Germline CDR1 reads MNHEY; CDR2 reads SVGEGT. Trimming cost V 4 bases and J 6 bases, with 15 bases left between them. Here the CDR3 DNA reads TGTGCCAGCAGTTTGACTACTAGGGAATCCGGGGAGCTGTTTTTT. As protein: CASSLTTRESGELFF.

This clonotype was counted ten times or more. The J gene is TRBJ2-1, the V gene TRBV20-1; possible D gene TRBD2, 6 bases. CDR1 and CDR2 from the germline V gene are DFQATT and SNEGSKA (reference sequence). Trimming took off 3 bases at V and 6 bases at J, with 18 bases between the two ends. CDR3 size: 15 residues. CDR3 nucleotides: TGCAGTGCTAGGGGGGGTGGACGTGCCAGCAATGAGCAGTTCTTC. Protein product: CSARGGGRASNEQFF.

The rearrangement links TRBV7-9 to TRBJ1-1; perhaps TRBD1 as D (5 bases). V dropped 11 bases and J dropped 0 bases, with 19 bases sitting between them. Germline assignment: CDR1 SEHNR and CDR2 FQNEAQ (reference sequence). This CDR3 spans 15 amino acids. The DNA of the CDR3 is TGTGCCGGCGGGGGAGAGGGGAACATGAACACTGAAGCTTTCTTT. It codes for CAGGGEGNMNTEAFF.